The clone carrying this T cell receptor beta chain was recorded at least ten times. Its target is not known. This record comes from a study of T cells in Graves' hyperthyroidism and ophthalmopathy. Overall study context: Peripheral blood was secured at the point of initial diagnosis, before any treatment.

Researchers amplified the TCR beta CDR3 regions from RNA transcripts. The HTBI primer set served for first-round RT-PCR of the TCR CDR3. One entry per CDR3 protein results from TCRdb running MiXCR on the multiplex PCR reads. The sample has 200,000 to 250,000 distinct CDR3 sequences, roughly 17% seen once. CDR3 length equals 15 residues. Trimming removed 0 bases at V and 1 base at J, with 12 bases between. Germline V gene lookup returns CDR1 DFQATT and CDR2 SNEGSKA (reference sequence). General observations from the study: Median prediction lead before ophthalmopathy onset was around 6.9 months with the model. Among thyroid clonotypes expanded above 0.001, most also appeared in blood. Stable hyperthyroidism was separated from ophthalmopathy by a model based on 13 V-J features.

The clonotype was recovered from a woman aged 18-29 years with Graves' ophthalmopathy. Material for sequencing was blood. The chain links TRBV20-1 to TRBJ1-2, with TRBD1 as a possible D gene (5 bases). As DNA, the CDR3 is TGCAGTGCTAGAGATATCCGGGGCGTTAACTATGGCTACACCTTC. Translated: CSARDIRGVNYGYTF.